Presented here are 9 T cell receptor beta chains from one specimen sequenced in a study of blood T cell repertoires in COVID-19. Sequencing used immunoSEQ multiplex PCR; TCRdb keeps in-frame clones, though not all of them. The repertoire holds some 240,000 clones, approximately 79% seen once, with around 3.9% in the top ten. Sequencing was carried out using PBMCs or T cells enriched from blood (not recorded which). These TCRs come from a man younger than 40 with acute COVID-19.

This clone was seen a handful of times. The chain recombines TRBV5-6 with TRBJ1-3; weak D call: TRBD1 (5 bases). This CDR3 spans 15 amino acids. V lost 1 base and J 0 bases, leaving 8 bases between the germline ends. Germline V gene data show CDR1 as SGHDT and CDR2 as YYEEEE. The CDR3 region has the DNA TGTGCCAGCAGCTTGCGGGGGACCTCTGGAAACACCATATATTTT. Amino acids: CASSLRGTSGNTIYF.

The chain employs TRBV27 and TRBJ2-5; no clear D gene. V was pared by 4 bases and J by 5 bases, with 20 bases between. From germline, CDR1 is MNHEY and CDR2 SMNVEV (reference sequence). This CDR3 spans 16 amino acids. CDR3 in amino acids: CASSSRLEARIETQYF. The CDR3 DNA follows: TGTGCCAGCAGTTCCCGCCTCGAGGCGAGAATCGAGACCCAGTACTTC.

This clone was seen a few times. The CDR3 sequence: CASSQEYTGYTF. The CDR3, as DNA: TGCGCCAGCAGCCAAGAATACACTGGCTACACCTTC. The V call is TRBV4-3, the J call TRBJ1-2, with unresolved D. This CDR3 comprises 12 residues. The germline gives CDR1 LGHNA, CDR2 YSLEER. Trimming removed 0 bases from V and 7 bases from J, with 6 bases in between.

This clone was seen once. The rearrangement links TRBV7-9 to TRBJ1-5; no definite D call. This CDR3 has 13 amino acids. Per germline, CDR1 SEHNR and CDR2 FQNEAQ (reference sequence). Trimming took 2 bases from V and 7 from J, leaving 9 bases between them. CDR3 sequence reads: CASSLTSTQPQHF. CDR3 bases: TGTGCCAGCAGCTTAACTTCTACGCAGCCCCAGCATTTT.

This chain connects TRBV7-9 to TRBJ1-2, with TRBD1 as a possible D gene (5 bases). Between the trimmed V and J ends, which lost 5 bases and 5 bases, there was a span of 18 bases. The CDR3 has 15 residues. Germline V CDR1 and CDR2: SEHNR, FQNEAQ (reference sequence). The CDR3 nucleotides are TGTGCCAGCAGCGCGGGGACGGAAGCTCCTTATGGCTACACCTTC. This sequence encodes CASSAGTEAPYGYTF.

The CDR3 here is CASSLDSPVNQPQHF. CDR3 nucleotides: TGCGCCAGCAGCTTGGATTCGCCAGTTAATCAGCCCCAGCATTTT. The gene calls are TRBV5-1 and TRBJ1-5; D remains unclear. The CDR3 is 15 amino acids. V dropped 0 bases and J dropped 4 bases, with 11 bases sitting between them. Germline CDR1 is SGHRS and CDR2 is YFSETQ.

The rearrangement links TRBV6-1 to TRBJ1-1; 8 nucleotides agree with TRBD1. CDR3 length: 16 amino acids. Germline-derived CDR1 and CDR2 are MNHNS and SASEGT. Trimming removed 2 bases from V and 1 base from J; junction bases left unmatched: 6. The CDR3 bases are TGTGCCAGCAGTGAATACCCCGGGACAGGGAACACTGAAGCTTTCTTT. Encoded protein: CASSEYPGTGNTEAFF.

This chain uses TRBV11-3 with TRBJ2-3; weak D call: TRBD2 (6 bases). Per germline, CDR1 SGHNT and CDR2 YENEEA. Trimming shortened V by 1 base and J by 1 base, and 12 bases separated the two germline ends. The CDR3 extends over 16 amino acids. CDR3 protein: CASSLAGEGGTDTQYF. DNA for the CDR3: TGTGCCAGCAGCTTAGCGGGAGAGGGAGGCACAGATACGCAGTATTTT.

This chain joins TRBV18 and TRBJ2-1; TRBD1 aligns across 7 bases. Germline lookup yields CDR1 KGHSH and CDR2 LQKENI. With V trimmed by 4 bases and J by 5 bases, 5 bases remained unmatched. The CDR3 is 14 residues long. CDR3 protein: CASSRGQSHNEQFF. CDR3 DNA sequence: TGTGCCAGCTCACGGGGACAGAGTCACAATGAGCAGTTCTTC.